This T cell receptor (beta chain) was observed in a study of blood T cell repertoires in COVID-19. Across the whole study: Samples of COVID-19 (acute and convalescent) were obtained from the United States, Italy and Spain. Nucleic acid was either cDNA or gDNA, and it came from T cells, B-cell-depleted T cells, or PBMCs.

The V and J ends lost 5 bases and 7 bases, in that order; junction bases with no gene match: 14. The CDR3 has 17 amino acids. Germline values: CDR1 GTSNPN, CDR2 SVGIG (reference sequence). Per the study methods: Reference gene primer amplification gave estimated nucleated cell counts. This table comes from immunoSEQ multiplex PCR, and its TCRdb copy is limited to in-frame clones, with some not included. The V and J calls and clone size come from that table; D and trimming were worked out from the DNA. The repertoire has roughly 100,000 clones, less than 85% of them found once; the top ten carry 20% to 25%.

This TCR derives from a man aged 65-85 years with active or convalescent COVID-19. Sequencing was carried out using peripheral blood. This sequence joins TRBV30 and TRBJ2-1; 13 bases align to TRBD2. The DNA for the CDR3 is TGTGCCTGGGTATCTAAGGCGGGACTAGCGGGGTGGAATGAGCAGTTCTTC. Protein product: CAWVSKAGLAGWNEQFF.